Below, 11 T cell receptor beta chains from the same sample are listed, as sequenced in a study of blood T cell repertoires in COVID-19. Assay used: immunoSEQ multiplex PCR; TCRdb lists only in-frame clones, some missing. The sample includes roughly 190,000 clones, around 80% seen only once; the top ten take approximately 15%. The specimen was peripheral blood. The source of these receptors is a man in his thirties or forties with active or convalescent COVID-19.

This clone was found once. This chain joins TRBV3-1 (or the pseudogene TRBV3-2) and TRBJ2-2; TRBD2 agrees at 7 bases. V dropped 5 bases and J dropped 6; count of bases not matched to a gene: 6. From germline, CDR1 is LGHDT and CDR2 YNNKEL (reference sequence). This CDR3 is 14 amino acids long. DNA of the CDR3: TGTGCCAGCAGCTTAGGACTAGTTCCCGGGGAGCTGTTTTTT. This gives the protein CASSLGLVPGELFF.

The chain couples TRBV12-3 or TRBV12-4 to TRBJ1-3; D is undetermined. The CDR3 is 11 amino acids. With 4 bases removed from V and 4 bases from J, the gap between germline ends came to 2 bases. CDR3 amino acids: CASSSGNTIYF. DNA for the CDR3: TGTGCCAGCAGTTCGGGAAACACCATATATTTT.

This sequence joins TRBV4-2 and TRBJ2-5; D may be TRBD1 (6 bases). V dropped 0 bases and J dropped 5 bases, with 19 bases sitting between them. The CDR3 extends over 17 amino acids. The germline V gene has CDR1 LGHNA and CDR2 YNFKEQ. CDR3 sequence (DNA): TGTGCCAGCAGCCAAGAGGCACAGGGTACATTCGGGGAGACCCAGTACTTC. Translation: CASSQEAQGTFGETQYF.

The chain links TRBV18 to TRBJ1-3; 7 bases fit TRBD1. V was pared by 3 bases and J by 0 bases, with 2 bases of the junction left unmatched. CDR1 is KGHSH and CDR2 is LQKENI in the germline V gene. The CDR3 has 15 amino acids. In nucleotides, the CDR3 is TGTGCCAGCTCACCGGGACAGAGCTCTGGAAACACCATATATTTT. This gives the protein CASSPGQSSGNTIYF.

The genes are TRBV5-6 and TRBJ1-5, with D perhaps TRBD1 (5 bases). Looked up from germline, CDR1 is SGHDT and CDR2 is YYEEEE. The germline V and J ends were trimmed by 0 bases and 1 base, with 8 bases remaining between them. The CDR3 sequence is 15 residues long. Here the CDR3 reads CASSLGQRSNQPQHF. The CDR3, as DNA: TGTGCCAGCAGCTTGGGACAGAGGAGCAATCAGCCCCAGCATTTT.

The genes are TRBV11-3 and TRBJ2-3; D uncertain. Trimming took off 2 bases at V and 0 bases at J, with 9 bases between the two ends. Germline CDR1 and CDR2: SGHNT and YENEEA. There are 15 residues in the CDR3. CDR3 nucleotide sequence: TGTGCCAGCAGCTTAACCTATTCTAGCACAGATACGCAGTATTTT. Translating gives CASSLTYSSTDTQYF.

In its sample, this clone was seen a few times. This chain connects TRBV5-1 to TRBJ2-1, with 7 bases matching TRBD2. This CDR3 contains 14 residues. Germline V CDR1 and CDR2: SGHRS, YFSETQ. The junction had 8 bases not matched to a gene; V was cut back by 4 bases and J by 7 bases. CDR3 protein: CASSPAGSENEQFF. The CDR3 bases are TGCGCCAGCAGCCCAGCGGGATCTGAAAATGAGCAGTTCTTC.

The V call is TRBV18, the J call TRBJ2-5, with D tentatively TRBD1 (6 bases). Germline CDR1 KGHSH, CDR2 LQKENI. V was clipped by 3 bases and J by 4 bases, with 12 bases between them. The CDR3 sequence is 14 residues long. The DNA of the CDR3 is TGTGCCAGCTCACCGCTACAGGGTTCAGAGACCCAGTACTTC. It is translated as CASSPLQGSETQYF.

The DNA for the CDR3 is TGCGCCAGCAGCCAAGATCCGGGACAGGGGCCCACCGGCACTGAAGCTTTCTTT. Translation: CASSQDPGQGPTGTEAFF. The gene calls are TRBV4-1 and TRBJ1-1, with 10 bases that match TRBD1. V shed 0 bases, J shed 4 bases, and the junction held 11 bases outside the gene matches. This CDR3 is built from 18 residues. CDR1 and CDR2 from the germline V gene are MGHRA and YSYEKL.

This clone was recorded once. The chain couples TRBV5-1 to TRBJ2-7; 8 positions agree with TRBD2. V lost 4 bases, J lost 5 bases, and 8 bases stayed unmatched. The germline gives CDR1 SGHRS, CDR2 YFSETQ. The CDR3 sequence is 14 residues long. This CDR3 reads CASSAGLGAHEQYV. CDR3 nucleotide sequence: TGCGCCAGCAGCGCGGGACTAGGGGCCCACGAGCAGTACGTC.

The rearrangement links TRBV27 to TRBJ2-7, with TRBD1 matching over 7 bases. The CDR3 sequence is 13 residues long. Losses at the gene ends were 3 bases for V and 3 bases for J; bases not matched to a gene: 2. Germline values: CDR1 MNHEY, CDR2 SMNVEV (reference sequence). The CDR3 loop reads CASSLTGLYEQYF. The DNA of the CDR3 is TGTGCCAGCAGTTTGACAGGGCTCTACGAGCAGTACTTC.